What follows describes a single T cell receptor (beta chain). Antigen: not known. This sample stems from a study of graft-versus-host responses after intestinal transplantation. Study details: Isolated intestinal, liver-intestinal, or multivisceral transplants had been given to the recipients.

The CDR3 runs to 15 residues. Germline V gene data show CDR1 as MNHEY and CDR2 as SVGAGI. Trimming left V 2 bases short and J 1 base short, with 9 bases between. Assay used: immunoSEQ multiplex PCR; TCRdb lists only in-frame clones, some missing. The table lists around 110,000 clones, just over 90% of them singletons. The chain carries TRBV6-5 and TRBJ2-1; TRBD2 might be the D (6 bases). The TCR sequence derives from a human donor who received an intestinal transplant. Sequencing used unstimulated CD4+ T cells sorted from spleen or lymph node cells, obtained before intestinal transplant. The CDR3 region is CASSYRGLSYNEQFF. The CDR3 DNA is TGTGCCAGCAGTTACCGGGGACTTTCCTACAATGAGCAGTTCTTC.